Reported below is one T cell receptor (beta chain). Its specificity is not known. This entry is derived from a study of siplizumab effects on memory and regulatory T cells. Points from the study as a whole: In siplizumab cultures, the suppressive function of proliferating Tregs remained unconfirmed.

Method: immunoSEQ multiplex PCR; TCRdb's copy keeps in-frame clones and lacks some. The sample gives about 120,000 clones, around 95% of which show up once; 0.16% is in the top ten. The V gene lost 4 bases and the J gene lost 4 bases, with 13 bases spanning the gap. The CDR3 contains 14 residues. Germline lookup yields CDR1 SEHNR and CDR2 FQNEAQ (reference sequence). V gene TRBV7-9 combines with J gene TRBJ1-2; possibly TRBD1 for D (6 bases). This clonotype originated in a human donor in good health. Input material: non-Treg CD4+ T cells sorted from blood. CDR3 region: CASSSLGQIYGYTF. In nucleotides, the CDR3 is TGTGCCAGCAGCTCCCTTGGACAGATCTATGGCTACACCTTC.